Here is one T cell receptor (beta chain) with its context. The record originates from a study of blood T cell repertoires in COVID-19. Across the whole study: Donors in the United States, Italy and Spain gave samples during acute or convalescent COVID-19. T cells, B-cell-depleted T cells, or PBMCs provided the cDNA or gDNA that served as material.

Unmatched junction bases numbered 3, after V lost 0 bases and J lost 5 bases. This CDR3 is built from 16 residues. Germline values: CDR1 SGDLS, CDR2 YYNGEE. The repertoire was sequenced with immunoSEQ multiplex PCR; TCRdb's copy has only in-frame clones and lacks some. The sample consists of about 250,000 clones, 88% of them appearing once. Sequenced: peripheral blood. This chain links TRBV9 with TRBJ2-2; 11 bases match TRBD2. This clonotype was obtained from a man older than 75 with acute or convalescent COVID-19. The CDR3: CASSVGASGGTGELFF. CDR3 coding DNA: TGTGCCAGCAGCGTAGGGGCTAGCGGGGGGACCGGGGAGCTGTTTTTT.